This T cell receptor beta chain originates from a study of T cell responses to AZD1222 COVID-19 vaccine. General study results and limits: The donor group comprised mostly white British people and more females; the analysis possibly underestimated clonal diversity. Nearly half of spike-specific TCRs reportedly target variant regions that are unmutated in the B.1.351 and B.1.1.7 variants.

Using immunoSEQ multiplex PCR, the repertoire was profiled, and TCRdb retains in-frame clones only, with some absent. This table holds about 84,000 clones, around 88% found once. V was cut by 8 bases and J by 7 bases, with 14 bases left in between. CDR3 length equals 13 residues. The germline gives CDR1 MDHEN, CDR2 SYDVKM. Concerning this clone itself: Its specificity is unknown.

This receptor was identified in an adult who received the AZD1222 COVID-19 vaccine. The rearrangement uses TRBV28 and TRBJ1-4; D might be TRBD1 (5 bases). The sequenced sample was peripheral blood, obtained 28 days after the second AZD1222 dose. CDR3 DNA: TGTGCCAGCTTAACAGGAGGCGGTGAAAAACTGTTTTTT. Translating it yields CASLTGGGEKLFF.